The 9 T cell receptor beta chains reported below all come from one sample, sequenced in a study of T cell clonality in common variable immunodeficiency (dated by TCRdb to the mid-2010s). The library relied on the immunoSEQ multiplex PCR assay. TCRdb holds this immuneACCESS table with in-frame rearrangements only. Some clones are missing; in checked studies, unresolved V genes explain under half, and the rest has no known cause. This sample includes 30,000 or so clones, and none of them was observed just once. The ten largest make up about 4% of the sample. Input material: peripheral blood mononuclear cells. These TCRs come from a person aged 18 to 70 in good health.

This clone was observed many times. The CDR3 extends 3 residues past the end of the read, so its final part is completed from the germline J gene. This chain connects TRBV19 to TRBJ2-1, with 14 bases matching TRBD2. Trimming took 3 bases from V and 8 from J; bases not matched to a gene: 3. This CDR3 has 15 residues. CDR1 LNHDA and CDR2 SQIVND come from the germline V gene (reference sequence). Incomplete CDR3 DNA: TGTGCCAGTAGTATGGGACTAGCGGGAGCTGATGAG. Encoded protein: CASSMGLAGADE. The whole CDR3 protein reads CASSMGLAGADEQFF.

In this sample, this clone turned up many times. The missing CDR3 end, 3 residues past where the read stops, is filled in from the germline J gene. V and J are TRBV20-1 and TRBJ2-3, with TRBD2 matching 14 bases. The germline V gene encodes CDR1 DFQATT and CDR2 SNEGSKA (reference sequence). The length of the CDR3 is 13 residues. Trimming at V came to 5 bases and at J to 5 bases, leaving 0 bases not matched to a gene. The CDR3 here is CSAGLAGGDTQYF. The DNA read from the CDR3 is TGCAGTGCTGGACTAGCGGGAGGAGATACG.

This clone was detected only a few times. The junction departs from the called germline gene at one end, perhaps through a read error. The CDR3 is CASSLAGLGAETQYF. The DNA read from the CDR3 is TGTGCCAGCAGCTTAGCGGGACTAGGGGCAGAGACG. The chain recombines TRBV11-1 with TRBJ2-3; the match to TRBD2 covers 8 bases. The CDR3 end lies 3 residues beyond the end of the read and is filled in from the germline J gene. The V gene's germline CDR1 is SGHAT and CDR2 FQDESV (reference sequence). This CDR3 has 15 amino acids.

This clone was detected many times. The CDR3 end falls 3 residues outside the read, so it is completed with the germline J gene. J is TRBJ2-5 and V is TRBV19; D possibly corresponds to TRBD2 (5 bases). The V end lost 10 bases, the J end lost 1 base, and 13 bases lay between the germline ends. CDR3 length: 13 amino acids. Germline V CDR1 and CDR2: LNHDA, SQIVND (reference sequence). CDR3 sequence: CATRGGSQETQYF. CDR3 DNA, as far as it was read: TGTGCCACCCGGGGTGGCAGCCAAGAGACC.

This clone was counted at least ten times. The sequenced part of the CDR3 DNA is TGCGCCAGCAGCAGTGCCGGGACACATAATGAAAAA. Translating it yields CASSSAGTHNEK. The full CDR3 protein is CASSSAGTHNEKLFF. V is TRBV5-1 and J is TRBJ1-4, with TRBD1 as a possible D gene (6 bases). The CDR3 is cut off 3 residues early in the read; its end comes from the germline J gene. CDR3 length: 15 residues. Germline CDR1 and CDR2: SGHRS and YFSETQ. Trimming removed 4 bases at V and 4 bases at J, with 14 bases between.

This clone has at least ten counts. The read gets to within 3 residues of the CDR3 end, and the germline J gene fills in the rest. The chain couples TRBV30 to TRBJ2-7, with a weak D call TRBD1 (6 bases). The ends were cut back, 1 base at V and 2 bases at J, with 18 bases in the middle. CDR1 and CDR2 from the germline V gene are GTSNPN and SVGIG (reference sequence). This CDR3 spans 16 amino acids. CDR3: CAWSAPGHLRAYEQYF. The part of the CDR3 DNA that was read is TGTGCCTGGAGTGCACCGGGACACTTAAGGGCCTACGAG.

In its sample, this clone is medium-sized. The read comes to an end 3 residues before the CDR3 does, leaving the germline J gene to fill in the end. The chain is built from TRBV2 and TRBJ1-4; D ambiguous. The length of the CDR3 is 14 residues. In germline, CDR1 is SNHLY, CDR2 FYNNEI. V shed 8 bases and J shed 4 bases, with 14 bases lying between them. CDR3 DNA, as far as it was read: TGTGCCAGCGGGGAGGACTGGATTAATGAAAAA. This gives the protein CASGEDWINEK. The whole CDR3 protein is CASGEDWINEKLFF.

There are many counts of this clone. CDR3 sequence reads: CAISPSEPNTGELFF. The sequenced part of the CDR3 DNA is TGTGCCATCAGTCCCTCAGAACCGAACACCGGGGAG. The chain uses TRBV10-3 and TRBJ2-2, with no clear D. The CDR3 extends 3 residues past the end of the read, so its final part is completed from the germline J gene. The V end lost 5 bases, the J end lost 0 bases, and 10 bases lay between the germline ends. CDR3 length: 15 residues. Germline lookup yields CDR1 ENHRY and CDR2 SYGVKD.

This clone was detected many times. Germline is not matched at one junction end, which may reflect a read error. The CDR3 extends 3 residues past the end of the read, so its final part is completed from the germline J gene. The chain couples TRBV4-2 to TRBJ2-5; 11 nucleotides align to TRBD2. CDR3 length equals 17 residues. Germline V gives CDR1 LGHNA, CDR2 YNFKEQ. CDR3 sequence: CASSQDGLAGGWETQYF. CDR3 DNA, as far as it was read: TGCGCCAGCAGCCAAGATGGGCTAGCGGGGGGCTGGGAGACC.